The T cell receptor beta chain under discussion was sequenced for a study of early T cells in non-severe SARS-CoV-2 infection. The germline V gene encodes CDR1 LNHNV and CDR2 YYDKDF (reference sequence). Unmatched junction bases numbered 4, after V lost 0 bases and J lost 6 bases. The CDR3 runs 15 residues. The library protocol tagged individual cDNA molecules with unique molecular identifiers. TCRdb reprocessed the 5' RACE reads with MiXCR, giving one entry per CDR3 protein. Seen here are roughly 80,000 distinct CDR3 sequences, about a sixth observed once, and the top ten hold 2.5% to 3%. This chain links TRBV15 with TRBJ2-2; 7 bases are shared with TRBD2. This clonotype originated in an adult who was a healthcare worker with PCR-confirmed SARS-CoV-2 infection or an uninfected control (not recorded which). Sequencing was done on a sample of whole blood. CDR3 sequence (DNA): TGTGCCACCAGCAGAGAGCCGGGGGGAGCCGGGGAGCTGTTTTTT. Amino acids: CATSREPGGAGELFF.